These T cell receptor beta chains were read from a single sample in a study of glioma-infiltrating T cells. Each CDR3 protein gets one entry after TCRdb re-called the multiplex PCR reads with MiXCR. The sample consists of about 1,800 distinct CDR3 sequences, under 30% of them appearing once. The sequencing sample was made of glioma tissue, nonneoplastic brain tissue, or PBMCs (not recorded which). These receptors were collected from a human donor with low-grade glioma or glioblastoma, undergoing nonglioma brain surgery, or in good health (not recorded which). CDR3s include the opening cysteine and the closing phenylalanine or tryptophan. D genes are given only for firm matches. Clone size appears in some rows only: once, few, many, or a class for an expanded clone.

V gene	CDR3 length	J gene	clone size	D gene	CDR3 DNA	CDR3 protein
TRBV18	15	TRBJ2-7	-	-	TGTGCCAGCTCACCACAGGACGCTCTCAGAACGGGGCAGTACTTC	CASSPQDALRTGQYF
TRBV4-2	15	TRBJ1-6	-	TRBD1	TGTGCCGGCAGCGTAGCCGGGACAGAAGGTTCACCCCTCCGCTTT	CAGSVAGTEGSPLRF
TRBV29-1	13	TRBJ1-3	-	TRBD1	TGCAGCGTTGAGGGACAGGGCTCACACACCATATATTTT	CSVEGQGSHTIYF
TRBV28	15	TRBJ2-1	-	TRBD1	TGTGCCAGCAGTTTACGCCTGGACAGGTACAATGAGCAGTTCTTC	CASSLRLDRYNEQFF
TRBV6-6	15	TRBJ2-3	medium-sized	TRBD2	TGTGCCAGCAGTTACGAGGGACTAGCGGCAGATACGCAGTATTTT	CASSYEGLAADTQYF
TRBV28	16	TRBJ1-2	large	TRBD1	TGTGCCAGCAGCCGTGGACAGGAAAGTCTCGTCTATGGCTACACCTTC	CASSRGQESLVYGYTF
TRBV9	14	TRBJ1-1	-	-	TGTGCCAGCAGTCCGGACGGGCCGAACACTGAAGCTTTCTTT	CASSPDGPNTEAFF
TRBV2	14	TRBJ2-1	-	TRBD2	TGTGCCACAGAAGCGGGAGGGGCCTACAATGAGCAGTTCTTC	CATEAGGAYNEQFF
TRBV2	19	TRBJ2-3	-	-	TGTGCCAGCAGTGAAGCGCTTTGGACTACCGGGAAAGCCACAGATACGCAGTATTTT	CASSEALWTTGKATDTQYF
TRBV5-1	14	TRBJ2-3	-	-	TGCGCCAGCAGCTTGTGGCGGAGCACAGATACGCAGTATTTT	CASSLWRSTDTQYF
TRBV7-3	13	TRBJ2-5	-	-	TGTGCCAGCAGCAGAACGTCTCAAGAGACCCAGTACTTC	CASSRTSQETQYF
TRBV28	12	TRBJ1-1	large	-	TGTGCCAGCAGTAGTGTTAGGCCTGAAGCTTTCTTT	CASSSVRPEAFF
TRBV29-1	13	TRBJ2-1	-	-	TGCAGCGTTGAGGGGTCAGGGTCCCATGAGCAGTTCTTC	CSVEGSGSHEQFF